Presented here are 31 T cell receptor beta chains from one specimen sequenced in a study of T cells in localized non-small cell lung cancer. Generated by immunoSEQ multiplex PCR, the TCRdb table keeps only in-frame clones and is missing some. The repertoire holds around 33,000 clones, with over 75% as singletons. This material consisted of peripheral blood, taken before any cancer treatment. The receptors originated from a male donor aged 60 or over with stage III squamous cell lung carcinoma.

CDR3 sequence (DNA): TGTGCCAGCAGACTGCCCTCGAACAATGAGCAGTTCTTC. This encodes CASRLPSNNEQFF. The rearrangement links TRBV2 to TRBJ2-1; D remains unclear. Germline lookup yields CDR1 SNHLY and CDR2 FYNNEI. The length of the CDR3 is 13 residues. Trimming stripped 6 bases from V and 5 bases from J, with 11 bases between.

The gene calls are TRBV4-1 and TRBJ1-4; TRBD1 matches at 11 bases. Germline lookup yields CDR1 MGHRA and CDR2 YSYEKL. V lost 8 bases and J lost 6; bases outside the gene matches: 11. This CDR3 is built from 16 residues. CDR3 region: CASSPGQGVSDEKLFF. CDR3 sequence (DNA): TGCGCCAGCTCTCCGGGACAGGGGGTATCGGATGAAAAACTGTTTTTT.

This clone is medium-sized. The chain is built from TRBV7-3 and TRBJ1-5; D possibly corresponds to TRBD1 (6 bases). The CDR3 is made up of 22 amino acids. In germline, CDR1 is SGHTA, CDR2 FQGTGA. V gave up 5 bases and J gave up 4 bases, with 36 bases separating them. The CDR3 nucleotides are TGTGCCAGCAGCAACAGGGAGTGTTTTCGGGCAGAGATGGTCGAATTTAATCAGCCCCAGCATTTT. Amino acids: CASSNRECFRAEMVEFNQPQHF.

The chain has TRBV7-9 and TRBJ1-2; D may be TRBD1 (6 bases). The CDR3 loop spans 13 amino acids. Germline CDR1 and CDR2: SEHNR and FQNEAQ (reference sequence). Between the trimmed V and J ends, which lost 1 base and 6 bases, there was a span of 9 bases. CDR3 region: CASSLGDTHGYTF. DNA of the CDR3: TGTGCCAGCAGCTTAGGGGACACACATGGCTACACCTTC.

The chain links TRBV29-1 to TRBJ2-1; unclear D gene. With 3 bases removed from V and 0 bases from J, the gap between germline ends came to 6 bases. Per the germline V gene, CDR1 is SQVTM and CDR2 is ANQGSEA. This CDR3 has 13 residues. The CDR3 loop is CSVDASSYNEQFF. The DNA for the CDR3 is TGCAGCGTTGATGCAAGCTCCTACAATGAGCAGTTCTTC.

The CDR3 DNA sequence: TGTGCCAGCAGCCATGGAGCGGGAAAGAGCTACGAGCAGTACTTC. It specifies CASSHGAGKSYEQYF. The rearrangement uses TRBV4-2 and TRBJ2-7, with 7 bases that match TRBD2. The germline V gene has CDR1 LGHNA and CDR2 YNFKEQ. V shed 3 bases, J shed 3 bases, and the junction held 8 bases outside the gene matches. CDR3 size: 15 residues.

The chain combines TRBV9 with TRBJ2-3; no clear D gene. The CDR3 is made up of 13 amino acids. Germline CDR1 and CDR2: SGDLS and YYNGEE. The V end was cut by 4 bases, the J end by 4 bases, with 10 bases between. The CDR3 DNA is TGTGCCAGCAGCCCAACCGCGTCAGATACGCAGTATTTT. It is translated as CASSPTASDTQYF.

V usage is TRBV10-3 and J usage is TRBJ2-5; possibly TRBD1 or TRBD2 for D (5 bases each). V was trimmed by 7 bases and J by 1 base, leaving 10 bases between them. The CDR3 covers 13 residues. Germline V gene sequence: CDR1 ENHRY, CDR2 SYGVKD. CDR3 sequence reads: CAINGAPQETQYF. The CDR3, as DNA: TGTGCCATCAACGGGGCGCCCCAAGAGACCCAGTACTTC.

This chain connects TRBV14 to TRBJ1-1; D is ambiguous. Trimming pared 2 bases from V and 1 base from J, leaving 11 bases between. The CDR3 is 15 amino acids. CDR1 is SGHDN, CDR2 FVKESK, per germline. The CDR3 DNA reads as TGTGCCAGCAGCCAAACGCGCAGCGAGAACACTGAAGCTTTCTTT. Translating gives CASSQTRSENTEAFF. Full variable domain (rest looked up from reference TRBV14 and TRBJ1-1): EAGVTQFPSHSVIEKGQTVTLRCDPISGHDNLYWYRRVMGKEIKFLLHFVKESKQDESGMPNNRFLAERTGGTYSTLKVQPAELEDSGVYFCASSQTRSENTEAFFGQGTRLTVV.

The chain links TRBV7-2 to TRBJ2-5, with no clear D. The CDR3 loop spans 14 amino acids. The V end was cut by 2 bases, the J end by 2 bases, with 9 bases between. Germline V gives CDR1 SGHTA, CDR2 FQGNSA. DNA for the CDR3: TGTGCCAGCAGCTTACGAGCGTCTCAAGAGACCCAGTACTTC. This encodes CASSLRASQETQYF.

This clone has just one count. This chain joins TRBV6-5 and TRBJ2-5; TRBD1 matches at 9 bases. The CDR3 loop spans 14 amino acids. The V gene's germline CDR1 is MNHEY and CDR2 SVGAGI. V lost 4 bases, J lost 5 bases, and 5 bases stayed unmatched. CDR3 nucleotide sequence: TGTGCCAGCAGTTTGGGACAGGGAGGGGAGACCCAGTACTTC. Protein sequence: CASSLGQGGETQYF.

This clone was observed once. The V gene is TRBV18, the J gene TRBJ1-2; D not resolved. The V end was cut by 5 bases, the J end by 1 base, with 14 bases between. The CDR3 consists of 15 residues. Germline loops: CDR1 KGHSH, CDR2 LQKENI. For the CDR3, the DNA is TGTGCCAGCTCATCTAGTTATTCCGATAACTATGGCTACACCTTC. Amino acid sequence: CASSSSYSDNYGYTF.

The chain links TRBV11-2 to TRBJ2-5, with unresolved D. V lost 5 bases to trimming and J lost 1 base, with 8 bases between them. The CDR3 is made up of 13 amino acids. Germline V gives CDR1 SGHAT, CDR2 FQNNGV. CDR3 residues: CASSPGPQETQYF. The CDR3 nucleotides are TGTGCCAGCAGCCCTGGGCCCCAAGAGACCCAGTACTTC.

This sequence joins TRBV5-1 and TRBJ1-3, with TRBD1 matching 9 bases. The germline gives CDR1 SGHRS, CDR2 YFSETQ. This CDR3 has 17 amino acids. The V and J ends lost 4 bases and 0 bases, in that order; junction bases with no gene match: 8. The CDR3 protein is CASSTTGTGFSGNTIYF. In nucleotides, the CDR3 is TGCGCCAGCAGCACCACCGGGACAGGGTTCTCTGGAAACACCATATATTTT.

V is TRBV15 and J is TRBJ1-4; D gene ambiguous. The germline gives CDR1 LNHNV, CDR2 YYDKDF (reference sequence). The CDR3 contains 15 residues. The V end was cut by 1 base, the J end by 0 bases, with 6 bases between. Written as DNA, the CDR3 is TGTGCCACCAGCAGAGGGACTCCAACTAATGAAAAACTGTTTTTT. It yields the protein CATSRGTPTNEKLFF.

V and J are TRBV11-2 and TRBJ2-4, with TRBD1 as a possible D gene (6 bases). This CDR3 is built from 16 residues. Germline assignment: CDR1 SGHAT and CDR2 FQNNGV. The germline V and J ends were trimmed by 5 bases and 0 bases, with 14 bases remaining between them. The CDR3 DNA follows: TGTGCCAGCAGCATAGGACAGAATCTAGCCAAAAACATTCAGTACTTC. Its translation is CASSIGQNLAKNIQYF.

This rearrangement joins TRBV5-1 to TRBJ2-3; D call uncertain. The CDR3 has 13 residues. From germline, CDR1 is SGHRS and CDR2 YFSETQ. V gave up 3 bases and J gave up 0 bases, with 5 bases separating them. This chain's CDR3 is CASSSSSTDTQYF. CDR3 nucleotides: TGCGCCAGCAGCTCCTCTAGCACAGATACGCAGTATTTT.

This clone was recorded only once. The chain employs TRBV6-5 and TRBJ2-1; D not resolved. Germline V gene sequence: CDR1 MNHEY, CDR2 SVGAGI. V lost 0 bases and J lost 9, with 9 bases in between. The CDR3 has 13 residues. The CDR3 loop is CASSYSRDSEQFF. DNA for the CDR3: TGTGCCAGCAGTTACTCTAGGGATAGTGAGCAGTTCTTC.

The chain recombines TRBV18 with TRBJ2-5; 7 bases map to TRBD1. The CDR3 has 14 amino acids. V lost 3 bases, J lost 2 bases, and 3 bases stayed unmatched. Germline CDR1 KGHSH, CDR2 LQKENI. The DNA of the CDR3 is TGTGCCAGCTCACCGTGGGACAGTCAAGAGACCCAGTACTTC. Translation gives CASSPWDSQETQYF.

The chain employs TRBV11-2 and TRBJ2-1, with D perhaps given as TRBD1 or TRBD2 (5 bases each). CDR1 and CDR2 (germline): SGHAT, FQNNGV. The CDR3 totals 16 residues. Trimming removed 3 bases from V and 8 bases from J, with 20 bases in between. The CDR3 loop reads CASSFSGQDSFHEQFF. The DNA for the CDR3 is TGTGCCAGCAGCTTCTCGGGGCAGGATTCTTTCCATGAGCAGTTCTTC.

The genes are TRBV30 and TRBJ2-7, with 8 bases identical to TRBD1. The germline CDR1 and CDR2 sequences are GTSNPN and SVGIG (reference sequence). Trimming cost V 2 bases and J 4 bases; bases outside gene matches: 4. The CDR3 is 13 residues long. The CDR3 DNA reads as TGTGCCTGGAGTTTGGGACAGGTATACGAGCAGTACTTC. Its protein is CAWSLGQVYEQYF. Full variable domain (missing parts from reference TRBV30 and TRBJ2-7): SQTIHQWPATLVQPVGSPLSLECTVEGTSNPNLYWYRQAAGRGLQLLFYSVGIGQISSEVPQNLSASRPQDRQFILSSKKLLLSDSGFYLCAWSLGQVYEQYFGPGTRLTVT.

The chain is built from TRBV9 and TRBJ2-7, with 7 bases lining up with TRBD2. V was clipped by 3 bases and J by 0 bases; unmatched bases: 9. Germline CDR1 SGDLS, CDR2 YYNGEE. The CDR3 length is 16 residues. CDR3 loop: CASSDGELASSYEQYF. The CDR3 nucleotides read TGTGCCAGCAGCGACGGAGAACTAGCGAGCTCCTACGAGCAGTACTTC.

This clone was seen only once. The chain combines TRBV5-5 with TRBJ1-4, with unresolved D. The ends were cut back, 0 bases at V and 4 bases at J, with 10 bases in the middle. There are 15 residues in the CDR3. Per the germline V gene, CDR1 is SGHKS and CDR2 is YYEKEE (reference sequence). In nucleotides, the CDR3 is TGTGCCAGCAGCTTGGCGGCAGCCCTTAATGAAAAACTGTTTTTT. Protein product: CASSLAAALNEKLFF.

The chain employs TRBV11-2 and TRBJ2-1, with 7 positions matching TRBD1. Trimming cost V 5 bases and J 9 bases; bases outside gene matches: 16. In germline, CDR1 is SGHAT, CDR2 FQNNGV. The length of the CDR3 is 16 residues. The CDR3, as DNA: TGTGCCAGCAGCACCCCGGACAGGACCTCTGACGCTGAGCAGTTCTTC. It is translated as CASSTPDRTSDAEQFF.

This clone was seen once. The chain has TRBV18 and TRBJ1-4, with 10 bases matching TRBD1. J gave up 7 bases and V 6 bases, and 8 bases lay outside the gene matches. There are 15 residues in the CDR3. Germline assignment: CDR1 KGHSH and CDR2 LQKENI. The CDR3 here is CASSRGQGGVEKLFF. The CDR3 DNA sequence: TGTGCCAGCTCTCGTGGACAGGGGGGTGTTGAAAAACTGTTTTTT.

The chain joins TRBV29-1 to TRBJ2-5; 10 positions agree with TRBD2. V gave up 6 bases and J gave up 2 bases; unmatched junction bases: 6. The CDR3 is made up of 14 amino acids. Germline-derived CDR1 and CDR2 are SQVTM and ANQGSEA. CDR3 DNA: TGCAGCGTCGGACGGACTAGCGGACAAGAGACCCAGTACTTC. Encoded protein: CSVGRTSGQETQYF.

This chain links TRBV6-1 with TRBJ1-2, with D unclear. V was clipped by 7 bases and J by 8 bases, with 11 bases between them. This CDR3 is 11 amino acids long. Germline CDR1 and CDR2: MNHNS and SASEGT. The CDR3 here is CASTDGFGYTF. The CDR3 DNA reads TGTGCCAGCACCGATGGGTTCGGCTACACCTTC.

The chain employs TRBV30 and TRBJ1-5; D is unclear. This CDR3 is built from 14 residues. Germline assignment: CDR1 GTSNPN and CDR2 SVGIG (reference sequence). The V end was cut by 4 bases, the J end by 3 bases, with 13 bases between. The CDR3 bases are TGTGCCTGGACGGACGGGTTTGACAATCAGCCCCAGCATTTT. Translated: CAWTDGFDNQPQHF. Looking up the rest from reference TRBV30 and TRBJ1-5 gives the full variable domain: SQTIHQWPATLVQPVGSPLSLECTVEGTSNPNLYWYRQAAGRGLQLLFYSVGIGQISSEVPQNLSASRPQDRQFILSSKKLLLSDSGFYLCAWTDGFDNQPQHFGDGTRLSIL.

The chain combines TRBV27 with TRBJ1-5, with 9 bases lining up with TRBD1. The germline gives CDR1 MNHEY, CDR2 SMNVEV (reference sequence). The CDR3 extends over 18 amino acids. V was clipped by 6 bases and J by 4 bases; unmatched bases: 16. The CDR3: CASSSHEGTGSNNQPQHF. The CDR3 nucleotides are TGTGCCAGCAGCTCCCACGAAGGGACAGGGTCGAATAATCAGCCCCAGCATTTT.

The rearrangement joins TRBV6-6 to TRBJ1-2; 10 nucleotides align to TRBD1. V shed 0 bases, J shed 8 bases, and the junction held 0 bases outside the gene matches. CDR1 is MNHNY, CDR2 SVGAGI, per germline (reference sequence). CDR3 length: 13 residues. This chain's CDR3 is CASSYSGQGGYTF. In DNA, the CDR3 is TGTGCCAGCAGTTACTCGGGACAGGGGGGCTACACCTTC.

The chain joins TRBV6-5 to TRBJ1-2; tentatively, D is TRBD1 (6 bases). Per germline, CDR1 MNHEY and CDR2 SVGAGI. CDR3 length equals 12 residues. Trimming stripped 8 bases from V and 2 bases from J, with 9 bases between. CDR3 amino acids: CASGQRNYGYTF. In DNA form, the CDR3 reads TGTGCCAGCGGACAGAGAAACTATGGCTACACCTTC.